These 25 T cell receptor beta chains were all obtained from the same sample, sequenced in a study of blood T cell repertoires in COVID-19. Profiling relied on immunoSEQ multiplex PCR, and the TCRdb table lists in-frame clones only, not all of them. This sample has under 45,000 clones; around 86% occur once, and the top ten carry approximately 5.4%. The sequenced material came from peripheral blood. The receptors shown here come from a man aged 40-49 years with active COVID-19.

The chain combines TRBV5-1 with TRBJ2-7; D not certain. This CDR3 spans 14 amino acids. V lost 1 base, J lost 0 bases, and 8 bases lay in between. The germline V gene encodes CDR1 SGHRS and CDR2 YFSETQ. CDR3 DNA sequence: TGCGCCAGCAGCTTGACCTTCAGCTCCTACGAGCAGTACTTC. It codes for CASSLTFSSYEQYF.

The rearrangement links TRBV5-4 to TRBJ1-1; no definite D call. CDR3 length equals 13 residues. Trimming shortened V by 1 base and J by 6 bases, and 10 bases separated the two germline ends. Germline CDR1 is SGHNT and CDR2 is YYREEE (reference sequence). The CDR3 DNA follows: TGTGCCAGCAGCTTGAACAGTTTCGCTGAAGCTTTCTTT. It encodes CASSLNSFAEAFF.

The V gene is TRBV5-6, the J gene TRBJ2-5; 12 nucleotides match TRBD1. Germline V gene sequence: CDR1 SGHDT, CDR2 YYEEEE. Trimming took 4 bases from V and 0 from J; bases not matched to a gene: 7. The CDR3 is made up of 17 amino acids. The CDR3 nucleotides are TGTGCCAGCAGCCCCGGGACAGGGGGCCCCTACCAAGAGACCCAGTACTTC. It specifies CASSPGTGGPYQETQYF.

The chain couples TRBV20-1 to TRBJ2-7; D is perhaps TRBD2 (5 bases). V gave up 7 bases and J gave up 3 bases, with 10 bases separating them. The germline CDR1 and CDR2 sequences are DFQATT and SNEGSKA (reference sequence). This CDR3 contains 11 residues. The CDR3 coding sequence is TGCAGTGGACTATTGGGCTACGAGCAGTACTTC. The encoded protein is CSGLLGYEQYF.

The rearrangement links TRBV19 to TRBJ2-7, with 7 bases fitting TRBD2. From germline, CDR1 is LNHDA and CDR2 SQIVND (reference sequence). The CDR3 runs 13 residues. For the CDR3, the DNA is TGTGCGTACCTAGCGGAGCGATCCTACGAGCAGTACTTC. This translates into CAYLAERSYEQYF.

In this sample, this clone turned up once. The rearrangement joins TRBV5-1 to TRBJ2-7, with 8 bases fitting TRBD1. V was pared by 0 bases and J by 7 bases, with 12 bases of the junction left unmatched. Germline CDR1 reads SGHRS; CDR2 reads YFSETQ. The CDR3 spans 16 residues. The CDR3 bases are TGCGCCAGCAGCTTGGAAGGCTGGCAGGGGGCAGGGGAGCAGTACTTC. This translates into CASSLEGWQGAGEQYF.

The chain couples TRBV28 to TRBJ1-2, with 7 bases lining up with TRBD1. CDR1 MDHEN and CDR2 SYDVKM come from the germline V gene. Losses at the gene ends were 2 bases for V and 6 bases for J; bases not matched to a gene: 18. The length of the CDR3 is 18 residues. The CDR3 loop is CASSLSLRPGQRLNGYTF. Here the CDR3 DNA reads TGTGCCAGCAGTTTAAGTCTCAGACCGGGACAGAGATTAAATGGCTACACCTTC.

Notes on this clone: Other DNA variants within this sample encode the same CDR3. The chain has TRBV5-4 and TRBJ2-3, with D possibly TRBD1 on 5 matching bases. V lost 4 bases and J lost 1, with 16 bases in between. CDR3 length: 16 residues. From germline, CDR1 is SGHNT and CDR2 YYREEE (reference sequence). As DNA, the CDR3 is TGTGCCAGCAGCCTGAGTGGCAGGGCCCGCACAGATACGCAGTATTTT. Its protein is CASSLSGRARTDTQYF.

The rearrangement uses TRBV7-9 and TRBJ1-4; the match to TRBD1 covers 9 bases. Losses at the gene ends were 3 bases for V and 1 base for J; bases not matched to a gene: 3. Germline V lookup: CDR1 SEHNR, CDR2 FQNEAQ (reference sequence). The CDR3 spans 16 residues. CDR3: CASSFLTGGTNEKLFF. In DNA, the CDR3 is TGTGCCAGCAGCTTCTTGACAGGGGGAACTAATGAAAAACTGTTTTTT.

This chain uses TRBV29-1 with TRBJ2-4; D might be TRBD1 (6 bases). Germline V gene data show CDR1 as SQVTM and CDR2 as ANQGSEA. The CDR3 spans 15 residues. V was pared by 3 bases and J by 9 bases, with 21 bases between. The chain's CDR3 is CSVERTGQGIAIQYF. The CDR3 bases are TGCAGCGTTGAGAGGACGGGGCAGGGGATCGCCATTCAGTACTTC.

This clone was recorded only once. The chain uses TRBV19 and TRBJ1-2, with D possibly matching TRBD1 (6 bases). Trimming took off 6 bases at V and 3 bases at J, with 17 bases between the two ends. This CDR3 spans 15 amino acids. Germline CDR1 LNHDA, CDR2 SQIVND (reference sequence). CDR3 coding DNA: TGTGCCAGTAGATCTTTATTGGACAGATACTATGGCTACACCTTC. It yields the protein CASRSLLDRYYGYTF.

The chain has TRBV9 and TRBJ2-1; no clear D. Germline lookup yields CDR1 SGDLS and CDR2 YYNGEE. The CDR3 has 15 residues. V dropped 3 bases and J dropped 4 bases, with 14 bases sitting between them. CDR3 loop: CASSAPPGDYNEQFF. Here the CDR3 DNA reads TGTGCCAGCAGCGCCCCACCCGGAGATTACAATGAGCAGTTCTTC.

This sequence joins TRBV9 and TRBJ2-2; 11 bases line up with TRBD2. V shed 0 bases and J 4 bases; nucleotides not matched to a gene: 11. Per the germline V gene, CDR1 is SGDLS and CDR2 is YYNGEE. The CDR3 covers 19 residues. CDR3 loop: CASSVERGTSGSGTGELFF. CDR3 nucleotides: TGTGCCAGCAGCGTAGAACGAGGAACTAGCGGGAGTGGCACCGGGGAGCTGTTTTTT.

The rearrangement uses TRBV30 and TRBJ1-3; D might be TRBD1 (6 bases). Between the trimmed V and J ends, which lost 2 bases and 0 bases, there was a span of 8 bases. Germline assignment: CDR1 GTSNPN and CDR2 SVGIG (reference sequence). CDR3 length: 14 amino acids. This CDR3 reads CAWSRTVSGNTIYF. The CDR3, as DNA: TGTGCCTGGAGTCGGACAGTCTCTGGAAACACCATATATTTT.

Notes on this clone: One end of the junction fails to match germline, which may point to a read error. The CDR3: CASSSGQTNHGYTF. CDR3 bases: TGTGCCAGCAGTTCCGGACAGACTAACCATGGCTACACCTTC. The gene calls are TRBV6-5 and TRBJ1-2; perhaps TRBD1 as D (6 bases). CDR1 and CDR2 (germline): MNHEY, SVGAGI. The CDR3 contains 14 residues.

The rearrangement links TRBV7-3 to TRBJ2-1, with TRBD1 identical over 7 bases. CDR1 and CDR2 from the germline V gene are SGHTA and FQGTGA. The trim removed 5 bases at V and 10 bases at J, leaving 8 bases unmatched. The CDR3 extends over 13 amino acids. This CDR3 reads CASSARGPGEQFF. CDR3 DNA: TGTGCCAGCAGCGCAAGGGGGCCAGGCGAGCAGTTCTTC.

V and J are TRBV5-1 and TRBJ1-3, with 9 bases fitting TRBD1. Germline trimming cut 2 bases from V and 4 bases from J; bases unmatched to any gene: 4. The length of the CDR3 is 15 residues. Looked up from germline, CDR1 is SGHRS and CDR2 is YFSETQ. CDR3: CASSLQGAQGNTIYF. In DNA form, the CDR3 reads TGCGCCAGCAGCTTACAGGGGGCGCAAGGAAACACCATATATTTT.

J is TRBJ1-2 and V is TRBV4-1; 10 positions match TRBD1. CDR1 and CDR2 from the germline V gene are MGHRA and YSYEKL. Germline trimming cut 1 base from V and 8 bases from J; bases unmatched to any gene: 10. This CDR3 comprises 16 residues. In nucleotides, the CDR3 is TGCGCCAGCAGCCAAGCCCTTCGACAGGGGGCGCGAGGCTACACCTTC. It codes for CASSQALRQGARGYTF.

This clone was seen just once. V gene TRBV10-3 combines with J gene TRBJ1-2, with TRBD1 identical over 9 bases. With V trimmed by 0 bases and J by 4 bases, 6 bases remained unmatched. The CDR3 has 16 residues. Per germline, CDR1 ENHRY and CDR2 SYGVKD. The DNA for the CDR3 is TGTGCCATCAGTGAGTCGGGACAGGGTTATCCCTATGGCTACACCTTC. This encodes CAISESGQGYPYGYTF.

V usage is TRBV6-1 and J usage is TRBJ2-7, with 8 bases matching TRBD2. V lost 2 bases and J lost 2; bases outside the gene matches: 11. Germline lookup yields CDR1 MNHNS and CDR2 SASEGT. The CDR3 totals 17 residues. CDR3 nucleotide sequence: TGTGCCAGCAGTGAAACCTTAAGCGGGAGAAGGGCCTACGAGCAGTACTTC. Protein sequence: CASSETLSGRRAYEQYF.

The rearrangement joins TRBV27 to TRBJ1-4; D possibly corresponds to TRBD1 (6 bases). Trimming took off 3 bases at V and 6 bases at J, with 8 bases between the two ends. Germline V gene lookup returns CDR1 MNHEY and CDR2 SMNVEV (reference sequence). The CDR3 has 13 amino acids. In DNA, the CDR3 is TGTGCCAGCAGTTTTCAGGGGTATGAAAAACTGTTTTTT. Its translation is CASSFQGYEKLFF. Looking up the rest from reference TRBV27 and TRBJ1-4 gives the full variable domain: EAQVTQNPRYLITVTGKKLTVTCSQNMNHEYMSWYRQDPGLGLRQIYYSMNVEVTDKGDVPEGYKVSRKEKRNFPLILESPSPNQTSLYFCASSFQGYEKLFFGSGTQLSVL.

J is TRBJ1-3 and V is TRBV2, with TRBD1 matching over 8 bases. The germline CDR1 and CDR2 sequences are SNHLY and FYNNEI. The J segment lost 0 bases and the V segment lost 7 bases, leaving 5 bases of the junction unmatched. This CDR3 region has 15 residues. CDR3 bases: TGTGCCAGCACTGACAGGGGCACCTCTGGAAACACCATATATTTT. Protein product: CASTDRGTSGNTIYF.

The V and J genes are TRBV27 and TRBJ2-1; TRBD2 agrees at 7 bases. The germline gives CDR1 MNHEY, CDR2 SMNVEV (reference sequence). The CDR3 is made up of 14 amino acids. J lost 8 bases, V lost 0 bases, and 4 bases had no gene match. The CDR3 sequence: CASSLSLAIDEQFF. Written as DNA, the CDR3 is TGTGCCAGCAGTTTATCACTAGCGATCGATGAGCAGTTCTTC.

The V gene is TRBV6-5, the J gene TRBJ1-2, with D unclear. The V gene's germline CDR1 is MNHEY and CDR2 SVGAGI. V dropped 0 bases and J dropped 1 base, with 6 bases sitting between them. This CDR3 has 14 residues. CDR3 coding DNA: TGTGCCAGCAGTTACTCAGCGGATAACTATGGCTACACCTTC. This codes for CASSYSADNYGYTF.

This chain joins TRBV5-1 and TRBJ2-7; 9 nucleotides agree with TRBD2. CDR1 is SGHRS, CDR2 YFSETQ, per germline. Trimming at V came to 0 bases and at J to 5 bases, leaving 15 bases not matched to a gene. CDR3 length: 18 residues. The CDR3 DNA reads TGCGCCAGCAGCTTGGGCTCCGGGACTAGCTTTACTCGGAACGAGCAGTACTTC. Translated: CASSLGSGTSFTRNEQYF.